Listed below are T cell receptor beta chains from one sample, sequenced in a study of T cell repertoires in cytomegalovirus infection. TCRdb recomputed calls from the reads with MiXCR, one row per CDR3 protein. The sample records 360,000 or so distinct CDR3 sequences, roughly a third being singletons. These receptors are not linked to any known antigen. This specimen consisted of cultured PBMCs, obtained from culture after CMV antigen stimulation. These receptors all stem from a human donor in good health (CMV status not recorded). Some clones in this sample may be carry-over from other donors' samples. The CDR3 runs from the conserved cysteine through the conserved F or W. A D gene is named only where the DNA matches it firmly. Size tells how often a clone was seen (once, few, many) or the class of an expanded clone, and some rows leave it out.

clone_size | j_call | v_call | d_call | cdr3_aa | cdr3_nt
- | TRBJ2-1 | TRBV7-9 | - | CASSLPSGRPNNEQFF | TGTGCCAGCAGCTTACCGTCCGGACGACCTAACAATGAGCAGTTCTTC
- | TRBJ2-2 | TRBV7-2 | - | CASSPPGPQLFF | TGTGCCAGCAGCCCGCCGGGCCCCCAGCTGTTTTTT
few | TRBJ2-5 | TRBV20-1 | - | CSASRVQETQYF | TGCAGTGCTAGCCGGGTTCAAGAGACCCAGTACTTC
many | TRBJ1-6 | TRBV6-1 | TRBD1 | CASSGDRGPNSPLHF | TGTGCCAGCAGCGGGGACAGGGGCCCTAATTCACCCCTCCACTTT
- | TRBJ1-1 | TRBV11-2 | - | CASSLDQGIGNTEAFF | TGTGCCAGCAGCTTAGATCAGGGGATAGGGAACACTGAAGCTTTCTTT
- | TRBJ1-6 | TRBV7-2 | - | CASSLVLHNSPLHF | TGTGCCAGCAGCTTAGTTCTTCATAATTCACCCCTCCACTTT
few | TRBJ2-1 | TRBV4-2 | - | CASSQDSLSYNEQFF | TGTGCCAGCAGCCAAGATAGTTTGTCCTACAATGAGCAGTTCTTC
once | TRBJ2-3 | TRBV20-1 | TRBD2 | CSAKQPAGDVTDTQYF | TGCAGTGCTAAGCAGCCTGCGGGGGATGTCACAGATACGCAGTATTTT
- | TRBJ2-7 | TRBV6-2/TRBV6-3 | TRBD1 | CASRMTGLYEQYF | TGTGCCAGCAGAATGACAGGGCTCTACGAGCAGTACTTC
few | TRBJ2-7 | TRBV6-2/TRBV6-3 | TRBD1 | CASSYLAGGPYEQYF | TGTGCCAGCAGTTACTTGGCAGGGGGTCCCTACGAGCAGTACTTC
- | TRBJ1-1 | TRBV7-9 | - | CASSGRRIGPMNTEAFF | TGTGCCAGCAGCGGCCGGAGGATTGGACCGATGAACACTGAAGCTTTCTTT
- | TRBJ1-4 | TRBV2 | - | CASSRRGTNEKLFF | TGTGCCAGCAGTCGACGGGGAACTAATGAAAAACTGTTTTTT
many | TRBJ2-6 | TRBV7-6 | TRBD1 | CASSAYRGAGANVLTF | TGTGCCAGCAGCGCTTACAGGGGTGCTGGGGCCAACGTCCTGACTTTC
- | TRBJ2-7 | TRBV20-1 | - | CSARGRQVNEQYF | TGCAGTGCTAGAGGCCGACAGGTCAACGAGCAGTACTTC
- | TRBJ1-3 | TRBV15 | TRBD1 | CATSRDPAPGQGNSGNTIYF | TGTGCCACCAGCAGAGATCCCGCTCCGGGACAGGGGAATTCTGGGAACACCATATATTTT
many | TRBJ1-2 | TRBV7-8 | TRBD1 | CASSYSGTGGAGGYTF | TGTGCCAGCAGCTATTCCGGGACAGGGGGCGCCGGGGGCTACACCTTC
- | TRBJ2-5 | TRBV5-4 | - | CASSFLDKETQYF | TGTGCCAGCAGCTTTCTAGACAAAGAGACCCAGTACTTC
many | TRBJ2-1 | TRBV7-2 | TRBD1 | CASSPGQGRLKSQFF | TGTGCCAGCAGCCCAGGACAGGGTAGGCTCAAATCGCAGTTCTTC
few | TRBJ2-2 | TRBV19 | TRBD1 | CASSMDRGTGELFF | TGTGCCAGTAGTATGGACAGGGGCACCGGGGAGCTGTTTTTT
- | TRBJ2-7 | TRBV27 | TRBD1 | CASSSPRGLGEQYF | TGTGCCAGCAGTTCGCCCAGGGGGCTCGGGGAGCAGTACTTC
few | TRBJ1-1 | TRBV10-3 | - | CAITGRVNTEAFF | TGTGCCATCACAGGGCGGGTGAACACTGAAGCTTTCTTT
- | TRBJ1-5 | TRBV6-1 | - | CASTEFPFMAAVNQPQHF | TGTGCCAGCACGGAATTCCCCTTCATGGCAGCGGTCAATCAGCCCCAGCATTTT
- | TRBJ2-7 | TRBV7-6 | TRBD2 | CASSSLSSGDSSYEQYF | TGTGCCAGCAGCTCCCTCTCTAGCGGGGACAGCTCCTACGAGCAGTACTTC
- | TRBJ1-1 | TRBV19 | - | CASLDGWTEAFF | TGTGCCAGCCTGGACGGATGGACTGAAGCTTTCTTT
- | TRBJ2-7 | TRBV7-9 | - | CASSPVFSYEQYF | TGTGCCAGCAGCCCGGTTTTCTCCTACGAGCAGTACTTC
- | TRBJ2-3 | TRBV7-2 | TRBD2 | CASSFLAGTTDTQYF | TGTGCCAGCAGCTTCCTAGCGGGGACCACAGATACGCAGTATTTT
- | TRBJ1-1 | TRBV28 | TRBD1 | CASTRQGTAFF | TGTGCCAGCACCCGACAGGGGACAGCTTTCTTT
- | TRBJ1-1 | TRBV19 | TRBD1 | CASRPGTGLNTEAFF | TGTGCCAGTCGTCCCGGGACAGGTTTGAACACTGAAGCTTTCTTT
- | TRBJ1-5 | TRBV4-1 | - | CASSPSSQGGQPQHF | TGCGCCAGCAGCCCCTCGTCACAGGGAGGACAGCCCCAGCATTTT
many | TRBJ2-1 | TRBV6-4 | - | CASSDSEASNEQFF | TGTGCCAGCAGTGACTCTGAGGCTAGCAATGAGCAGTTCTTC
- | TRBJ1-3 | TRBV11-3 | - | CASSLDPRNTIYF | TGTGCCAGCAGCTTAGACCCAAGAAACACCATATATTTT
few | TRBJ1-2 | TRBV27 | - | CASSFIGGFYGYTF | TGTGCCAGCAGTTTTATCGGCGGATTCTATGGCTACACCTTC
- | TRBJ2-7 | TRBV29-1 | TRBD2 | CSVAMTSGSDEQYF | TGCAGCGTGGCAATGACTAGCGGGAGCGATGAGCAGTACTTC
- | TRBJ2-5 | TRBV4-1 | - | CASSHPRMALRAQYF | TGCGCCAGCAGCCACCCCAGAATGGCTTTGCGGGCCCAGTACTTC
- | TRBJ2-7 | TRBV20-1 | - | CSVWGHVRNEQYF | TGCAGTGTATGGGGACACGTTCGAAACGAGCAGTACTTC
once | TRBJ1-4 | TRBV2 | - | CASRKAGDEKLFF | TGTGCCAGCAGGAAAGCGGGGGATGAAAAACTGTTTTTT
many | TRBJ1-1 | TRBV7-2 | - | CASSSIAVGTEAFF | TGTGCCAGCAGCAGTATTGCGGTGGGCACTGAAGCTTTCTTT
few | TRBJ2-1 | TRBV29-1 | TRBD2 | CSVDPSGIYNEQFF | TGCAGCGTTGACCCTAGCGGGATTTACAATGAGCAGTTCTTC
- | TRBJ1-2 | TRBV10-3 | TRBD1 | CAIGQGPLIAF | TGTGCCATTGGACAGGGGCCGTTAATCGCCTTC
- | TRBJ2-1 | TRBV6-1 | - | CASSSVGALTTNEQFF | TGTGCCAGCAGTTCCGTAGGGGCCTTAACGACCAATGAGCAGTTCTTC
few | TRBJ2-3 | TRBV28 | - | CASRSDLEVSTDTQYF | TGTGCCAGCAGATCCGACCTGGAGGTTAGCACAGATACGCAGTATTTT
- | TRBJ2-7 | TRBV7-8 | - | CASSLDTSGEQYF | TGTGCCAGCAGCTTAGATACCTCAGGCGAGCAGTACTTC
- | TRBJ2-3 | TRBV6-5 | - | CASSYSSRTDTQYF | TGTGCCAGCAGTTACTCTTCCCGCACAGATACGCAGTATTTT
- | TRBJ1-5 | TRBV12-3/TRBV12-4 | - | CASSGYNQPQHF | TGTGCCAGCTCAGGGTACAATCAGCCCCAGCATTTT
- | TRBJ1-1 | TRBV5-3 | TRBD1 | CASSVRQGAWNTEAFF | TGTGCCAGCAGCGTGAGACAGGGGGCTTGGAACACTGAAGCTTTCTTT
many | TRBJ1-3 | TRBV7-2 | - | CASSLGGSGTLSGNTIYF | TGTGCCAGCAGCTTAGGGGGGTCAGGGACCCTCTCTGGAAACACCATATATTTT
- | TRBJ2-7 | TRBV2 | - | CASSFPDAYEQYF | TGTGCCAGCAGTTTCCCGGACGCCTACGAGCAGTACTTC
few | TRBJ2-3 | TRBV7-8 | TRBD2 | CASSIIRGDGTDTQYF | TGTGCCAGCAGCATTATACGGGGGGACGGGACAGATACGCAGTATTTT
few | TRBJ1-2 | TRBV9 | - | CASSVGLASGYTF | TGTGCCAGCAGCGTAGGCCTGGCTAGTGGCTACACCTTC
- | TRBJ1-6 | TRBV28 | TRBD1 | CASRYWTGGKSPLHF | TGTGCCAGCAGGTATTGGACAGGGGGCAAGTCACCCCTCCACTTT
many | TRBJ1-1 | TRBV7-2 | - | CASSVSGSNTEAFF | TGTGCCAGCAGCGTATCGGGGTCGAACACTGAAGCTTTCTTT
- | TRBJ2-1 | TRBV29-1 | TRBD2 | CSVAVAGLGDEQFF | TGCAGCGTTGCTGTAGCGGGATTAGGGGATGAGCAGTTCTTC
- | TRBJ1-1 | TRBV7-9 | - | CASSWRSRGRNTEAFF | TGTGCCAGCAGCTGGAGGTCCAGGGGACGTAACACTGAAGCTTTCTTT
- | TRBJ1-1 | TRBV9 | - | CASSGRVGQTEAFF | TGTGCCAGCAGCGGAAGGGTTGGGCAGACTGAAGCTTTCTTT
- | TRBJ2-7 | TRBV6-1 | - | CASSSTASSYEQYF | TGTGCCAGCAGTTCGACAGCGTCCTCCTACGAGCAGTACTTC
- | TRBJ1-5 | TRBV12-3/TRBV12-4 | - | CASNFSPAMNQPQHF | TGTGCCAGCAACTTTTCCCCGGCGATGAATCAGCCCCAGCATTTT
few | TRBJ1-5 | TRBV7-9 | - | CASSLSSSNQPQHF | TGTGCCAGCAGCTTATCGTCTAGCAATCAGCCCCAGCATTTT
few | TRBJ1-2 | TRBV6-1 | - | CASSEIWQGYGYTF | TGTGCCAGCAGTGAAATCTGGCAGGGCTATGGCTACACCTTC
- | TRBJ1-5 | TRBV23-1 | - | CASSQPGAHQPQPF | TGCGCCAGCAGTCAGCCGGGGGCCCATCAGCCCCAGCCTTTT
- | TRBJ2-2 | TRBV15 | - | CATSRDGEAGELFF | TGTGCCACCAGCAGAGATGGGGAGGCCGGGGAGCTGTTTTTT